The following is a TCR beta chain sequence with its context. Antigen unknown. CDR1 is LNHDA, CDR2 SQIVND, per germline (reference sequence). The CDR3 runs to 16 residues. The V gene lost 3 bases and the J gene lost 9 bases, with 23 bases spanning the gap. This sample stems from a study of cytomegalovirus exposure and HLA in healthy donors. Study details: The platform used for the 100 to 150 validation repertoires matched that of the roughly 720 first-cohort repertoires, a later analysis reported. The study, taken as a whole, reports: A few chains linked to CMV were shown in vitro to be specific for CMV antigens. Researchers counted around 160 TCR beta chains as cytomegalovirus-associated.

Produced via immunoSEQ multiplex PCR; TCRdb's table is partial and in-frame only. This table has hundreds of thousands of clones, 80% to 95% appearing once. J is TRBJ2-5 and V is TRBV19; D is perhaps TRBD1 or TRBD2 (7 bases each). Sequenced: PBMCs. The TCR sequence derives from a woman aged 25 to 39 in good health and CMV-seronegative. In DNA, the CDR3 is TGTGCCAGTAGTATGCTTCGGGGGGACAGCTCGAGGGCCCAGTACTTC. This gives the protein CASSMLRGDSSRAQYF.